This is a list of T cell receptor beta chains from one sample in a study of cytomegalovirus exposure and HLA in healthy donors. Using immunoSEQ multiplex PCR, the repertoire was profiled, and TCRdb retains in-frame clones only, with some absent. The sample yields some 200,000 clones, about 80% seen once. The sequencing input was PBMCs. These receptors were obtained from a woman between 45 and 60 years old in good health and CMV-seronegative. Each CDR3 is given with its conserved first and last residue. The D gene is left open where the match is weak. Clone size is not always given. Where it is, it says once, few, many or a class for expanded clones.

j_gene,v_gene,d_gene,abundance,CDR3nt,CDR3aa
TRBJ1-1,TRBV5-1,NA,NA,TGCGCCAGCAGCCTTGACAACAGGGAGGGTGAAGCTTTCTTT,CASSLDNREGEAFF
TRBJ2-3,TRBV11-2,TRBD2,NA,TGTGCCAGCAGCTCGGGACTAGCGGGGGGCCCAGATACGCAGTATTTT,CASSSGLAGGPDTQYF
TRBJ1-1,TRBV5-4,NA,NA,TGTGCCAGCAGCTCCCGGGCCCAAGGGCTCGGGAGCACTGAAGCTTTCTTT,CASSSRAQGLGSTEAFF
TRBJ1-6,TRBV28,NA,once,TGTGCCAGCGCAGGGATTAGCTCCTATAATTCACCCCTCCACTTT,CASAGISSYNSPLHF
TRBJ1-4,TRBV7-9,NA,NA,TGTGCCAGCAGCTTAGTAGAGGCAGTCTATGAAAAACTGTTTTTT,CASSLVEAVYEKLFF
TRBJ1-6,TRBV5-5,TRBD1,NA,TGTGCCAGCAGCTTGCCGGACAGGCAGCCTGGGGTCCTCCACTTT,CASSLPDRQPGVLHF
TRBJ2-1,TRBV28,TRBD2,NA,TGTGCCAGCATTAGGTCGGGGGGGGGCAACAATGAGCAGTTCTTC,CASIRSGGGNNEQFF
TRBJ2-1,TRBV27,TRBD2,few,TGTGCCAGTGGTCCCCGGGGACTAGTCGGCAATGAGCAGTTCTTC,CASGPRGLVGNEQFF
TRBJ2-3,TRBV7-2,NA,NA,TGTGCCAGCAGCTTAGCGGCTAGCGCCAGCACAGATACGCAGTATTTT,CASSLAASASTDTQYF
TRBJ1-2,TRBV6-5,NA,NA,TGTGCCACTACCCTAAGAGGCTACACCTTC,CATTLRGYTF
TRBJ2-5,TRBV28,NA,few,TGTGCCAGCAGTTTATCGGGGGTGGGGACCCAGTACTTC,CASSLSGVGTQYF
TRBJ2-6,TRBV6-1,TRBD1,NA,TGTGCCAGCAGGGAAGACAGGGCCCAAGGGGCCAACGTCCTGACTTTC,CASREDRAQGANVLTF
TRBJ2-1,TRBV7-2,TRBD1,NA,TGTGCCAGCAGCGACTACGGCGGGACAGGAACCAATGAGCAGTTCTTC,CASSDYGGTGTNEQFF
TRBJ1-4,TRBV19,NA,NA,TGTGCCAGTAGTAAAACCCCCAGGGCAACTAATGAAAAACTGTTTTTT,CASSKTPRATNEKLFF
TRBJ1-4,TRBV6-5,NA,NA,TGTGCCAGCAGTCCCCTAGGGGGAGGGAATGAAAAACTGTTTTTT,CASSPLGGGNEKLFF
TRBJ2-1,TRBV7-9,TRBD2,NA,TGTGCCAGCAGCTTAAGGCTAGCGGGAGTCTACAATGAGCAGTTCTTC,CASSLRLAGVYNEQFF
TRBJ2-7,TRBV7-9,NA,NA,TGTGCCAGCAGCTTTTCACGGGGAAGCTCCTACGAGCAGTACTTC,CASSFSRGSSYEQYF
TRBJ2-7,TRBV6-5,TRBD1,NA,TGTGCCAGCAGTTACACACCCGACAGGGACGAGCAGTACTTC,CASSYTPDRDEQYF
TRBJ2-6,TRBV15,TRBD1,NA,TGTGCCACCAGAGACGGGACAGGGGGCACTGGGGCCAACGTCCTGACTTTC,CATRDGTGGTGANVLTF
TRBJ2-7,TRBV21-1,NA,NA,TGTGCCAGCAGCACCCCTTCTCCGGACAAAGCCTACGAGCAGTACTTC,CASSTPSPDKAYEQYF
TRBJ2-7,TRBV28,TRBD1,NA,TGTGCCAGCAGCCCGACCGGGACAGGGCCCTACGAGCAGTACTTC,CASSPTGTGPYEQYF
TRBJ2-7,TRBV28,NA,few,TGTGCCAGCAGTTTAATGGTAGGGCCGGGATCCTACGAGCAGTACTTC,CASSLMVGPGSYEQYF
TRBJ1-1,TRBV10-3,NA,NA,TGTGCCATCAGTGAGGGAGTGGTCACTGAAGCTTTCTTT,CAISEGVVTEAFF
TRBJ2-2,TRBV14,TRBD2,NA,TGTGCCAGCAGCCCCTTCGTTGCGGGAGTTACCGGGGAGCTGTTTTTT,CASSPFVAGVTGELFF
TRBJ1-6,TRBV6-1,TRBD1,NA,TGTGCCAGCACCTTGGACAGGGGTGAGTATTCACCCCTCCACTTT,CASTLDRGEYSPLHF
TRBJ2-7,TRBV27,TRBD1,NA,TGTGCCAGCAGCCACGGACAGGGGAGCTCCTACGAGCAGTACTTC,CASSHGQGSSYEQYF
TRBJ2-3,TRBV5-1,NA,NA,TGCGCCAGCAGCTTGTCCGTCGGGAACACAGATACGCAGTATTTT,CASSLSVGNTDTQYF
TRBJ2-1,TRBV29-1,TRBD1,NA,TGCAGCGTTTCCGGGACAGGGTACAATGAGCAGTTCTTC,CSVSGTGYNEQFF
TRBJ2-3,TRBV20-1,NA,NA,TGCAGTGCTAGACTATCAGATACGCAGTATTTT,CSARLSDTQYF
TRBJ2-1,TRBV19,TRBD2,NA,TGTGCCAGCGAAACCGGGACTAGACTAGGCAAGCAGTTCTTC,CASETGTRLGKQFF
TRBJ2-6,TRBV19,NA,NA,TGTGCCAGTAGTAGCCACAGGTCTGGGGCCAACGTCCTGACTTTC,CASSSHRSGANVLTF
TRBJ1-4,TRBV25-1,TRBD1,once,TGTGCCAGCAGTGCTCAGGGGGTTGGTAATGAAAAACTGTTTTTT,CASSAQGVGNEKLFF
TRBJ1-5,TRBV30,NA,NA,TGTGCCTGGAGCCCGGGGTTAGGTCAGCCCCAGCATTTT,CAWSPGLGQPQHF
TRBJ1-6,TRBV2,TRBD1,few,TGTGCCAGCAAACTCCGGGACAGTTATTCACCCCTCCACTTT,CASKLRDSYSPLHF
TRBJ1-2,TRBV30,NA,NA,TGTGCCTGGAGTGGGGGAGTTAGTGGCTACACCTTC,CAWSGGVSGYTF
TRBJ2-6,TRBV19,NA,NA,TGTGCCAGTAGAGCAAGAGGGCAGATACACTCTGGGGCCAACGTCCTGACTTTC,CASRARGQIHSGANVLTF
TRBJ1-2,TRBV11-2,TRBD1,NA,TGTGCCAGCAGTCCTACGGGACAGGGGTACTATGGCTACACCTTC,CASSPTGQGYYGYTF
TRBJ2-1,TRBV6-5,NA,NA,TGTGCCAGCAGTTCCCAGCCGGGACACAGAAATGAGCAGTTCTTC,CASSSQPGHRNEQFF
TRBJ1-1,TRBV6-5,NA,NA,TGTGCCAGCAGTTACGAGGGTTCGTTGGACACTGAAGCTTTCTTT,CASSYEGSLDTEAFF
TRBJ2-3,TRBV6-5,NA,NA,TGTGCCAGCAGTTCCGACAGGTTGGTCGATACGCAGTATTTT,CASSSDRLVDTQYF
TRBJ1-2,TRBV14,TRBD1,NA,TGTGCCAGCACCATGTCTCAAGGGGTCACAGGGGTCGCCTATGGCTACACCTTC,CASTMSQGVTGVAYGYTF
TRBJ2-4,TRBV4-3,TRBD2,NA,TGCGCCAGCAGCCAAGATGATAGGAGCGGGAGTGGAGGGGCCAAAAACATTCAGTACTTC,CASSQDDRSGSGGAKNIQYF
TRBJ2-5,TRBV5-6,TRBD2,once,TGTGCCAGCGCCACTAGGACTAGCGGGGCTGGGAAGACCCAGTACTTC,CASATRTSGAGKTQYF
TRBJ2-1,TRBV11-2,NA,NA,TGTGCCAGCAGCTTAGGGGCAGGTGATTACAATGAGCAGTTCTTC,CASSLGAGDYNEQFF
TRBJ2-3,TRBV29-1,TRBD1,NA,TGCAGCGTGGACAGGGGGGCCACAGATACGCAGTATTTT,CSVDRGATDTQYF
TRBJ2-2,TRBV4-3,NA,NA,TGCGCCAGCAGCCAAGATCGGGGACTCAACACCGGGGAGCTGTTTTTT,CASSQDRGLNTGELFF
TRBJ1-5,TRBV7-2,TRBD1,NA,TGTGCCAGCAGCTTAAGTCCAGGGGGTCAGCCCCAGCATTTT,CASSLSPGGQPQHF
TRBJ2-3,TRBV5-1,NA,NA,TGCGCCAGCAGCTTGGGAGATTCCACAGATACGCAGTATTTT,CASSLGDSTDTQYF
TRBJ2-2,TRBV7-2,TRBD1,NA,TGTGCCAGCAGCTTTAACCCGCCAACCGGGACAGTGAACACCGGGGAGCTGTTTTTT,CASSFNPPTGTVNTGELFF
TRBJ2-7,TRBV14,NA,NA,TGTGCCAGCAGCGTCAGGGCCCCCTACGAGCAGTACTTC,CASSVRAPYEQYF
TRBJ1-5,TRBV5-6,TRBD1,NA,TGTGCCAGCAGCTTTGGGGACAGTTCGGCGTTTAGCAATCAGCCCCAGCATTTT,CASSFGDSSAFSNQPQHF
TRBJ2-6,TRBV7-9,NA,NA,TGTGCCAGCAGGACCCAGGGGATGGGGGCCAACGTCCTGACTTTC,CASRTQGMGANVLTF
TRBJ2-1,TRBV28,NA,NA,TGTGCCAGCAGCTACCCCGGGACTCACAATGAGCAGTTCTTC,CASSYPGTHNEQFF
TRBJ2-3,TRBV27,NA,few,TGTGCCAGCAGACTATCTAGCACAGATACGCAGTATTTT,CASRLSSTDTQYF
TRBJ2-6,TRBV4-2,TRBD2,NA,TGTGCCAGCAGCCAAGTTGGGACTAGCGGGACTTCTGGGGCCAACGTCCTGACTTTC,CASSQVGTSGTSGANVLTF
TRBJ2-3,TRBV11-1,TRBD1,NA,TGTGCCAGCAGCTCAGGGGGTAACGACCACACAGATACGCAGTATTTT,CASSSGGNDHTDTQYF
TRBJ2-1,TRBV28,NA,NA,TGTGCCAGCAGTCCCCGCCAAAGGAGCGGGCTTTTTCAGTTCTTC,CASSPRQRSGLFQFF
TRBJ1-1,TRBV9,TRBD1,NA,TGTGCCAGCAGCGGGGACAGCTCGAACACTGAAGCTTTCTTT,CASSGDSSNTEAFF
TRBJ1-2,TRBV28,NA,NA,TGTGCCAGCAGTTTAGAACAGTTTTATGGCTACACCTTC,CASSLEQFYGYTF
TRBJ2-7,TRBV29-1,TRBD1,NA,TGCAGCGTAGCCGGGACAGGCTACGAGCAGTACTTC,CSVAGTGYEQYF